The 23 T cell receptor beta chains in this list originate from one sample, sequenced in a study of read filtering for tumor transcriptome and immune sequencing. This library used roughly 0.4 ug RNA and molecular barcoded adaptors spanning alpha/delta and beta/gamma chains. TCRdb reprocessed the reads via MiXCR and lists one record per CDR3 protein. The table has fewer than 30,000 distinct CDR3 sequences, 22% seen once. What was sequenced was a population of CD138-negative cells sorted from bone marrow. These receptors were collected from a donor aged 40 or over with multiple myeloma.

As concerns this clonotype: Just one base apart from a much larger clone, this may be a read error. The V and J genes are TRBV11-3 and TRBJ2-3; no reliable D call. Germline CDR1 is SGHNT and CDR2 is YENEEA. Trimming left V 3 bases short and J 4 bases short, with 11 bases between. The length of the CDR3 is 14 residues. The CDR3 loop is CASSLGIGADTQYF. The CDR3, as DNA: TGTGCCAGCAGCTTGGGGATCGGAGCAGATACGCAGTATTTT. Full variable domain (remainder filled in from reference TRBV11-3 and TRBJ2-3): EAGVVQSPRYKIIEKKQPVAFWCNPISGHNTLYWYLQNLGQGPELLIRYENEEAVDDSQLPKDRFSAERLKGVDSTLKIQPAELGDSAVYLCASSLGIGADTQYFGPGTRLTVL.

This clonotype was counted at least ten times. V usage is TRBV20-1 and J usage is TRBJ1-6, with a possible D match to TRBD1 (6 bases). Germline loops: CDR1 DFQATT, CDR2 SNEGSKA (reference sequence). The germline V and J ends were trimmed by 6 bases and 4 bases, with 22 bases remaining between them. The CDR3 runs to 17 residues. CDR3 residues: CSAPSGGGRRYNSPLHF. The CDR3 DNA follows: TGCAGTGCCCCCTCGGGGGGGGGGCGTAGGTATAATTCACCCCTCCACTTT.

This clonotype has a count of ten or more. The V call is TRBV14, the J call TRBJ2-3, with 7 bases fitting TRBD2. The junction had 10 bases not matched to a gene; V was cut back by 1 base and J by 6 bases. Germline-derived CDR1 and CDR2 are SGHDN and FVKESK. The CDR3 is 16 residues long. The CDR3 DNA reads as TGTGCCAGCAGCCAAGGGGGCGGGGGAACTCAGGATACGCAGTATTTT. Encoded protein: CASSQGGGGTQDTQYF.

In regard to this clonotype: One end of the junction varies from germline; a read error may be responsible. The chain combines TRBV11-2 with TRBJ2-2, with D possibly matching TRBD2 (5 bases). Germline lookup yields CDR1 SGHAT and CDR2 FQNNGV. This CDR3 has 13 amino acids. Here the CDR3 reads CASSRDYTEELFF. The CDR3, as DNA: TGTGCCAGCAGCCGAGACTACACCGAGGAGCTGTTTTTT.

Notes on this clonotype: Being one base from a much bigger clone, this may be a read error. This rearrangement joins TRBV10-3 to TRBJ2-1; 14 bases are shared with TRBD2. The CDR3 sequence is 17 residues long. Per the germline V gene, CDR1 is ENHRY and CDR2 is SYGVKD. CDR3 sequence: CAISESTGTSGGYEQSF. The CDR3 DNA follows: TGTGCCATCAGTGAGTCAACCGGGACTAGCGGGGGATATGAGCAGTCCTTC.

In its sample, this clonotype was seen many times. The gene calls are TRBV29-1 and TRBJ2-3, with TRBD2 matching over 14 bases. CDR1 and CDR2 from the germline V gene are SQVTM and ANQGSEA. V dropped 7 bases and J dropped 6; count of bases not matched to a gene: 9. This CDR3 region has 15 residues. CDR3 in DNA: TGCAGCGCTGGACTAGCGGGGGGAGGATGGGATACGCAGTATTTT. It specifies CSAGLAGGGWDTQYF.

This clonotype was detected only a few times. A much larger clone lies one base from this, so it may be a read error. The chain recombines TRBV20-1 with TRBJ1-6, with a possible D match to TRBD1 (5 bases). Germline V CDR1 and CDR2: DFQATT, SNEGSKA (reference sequence). Trimming removed 5 bases from V and 5 bases from J, with 10 bases in between. The CDR3 has 13 residues. In nucleotides, the CDR3 is TGCAGTGCTGGGCGGGGGGATAATTCACCCCTCCACTTT. This gives the protein CSAGRGDNSPLHF.

The rearrangement uses TRBV5-1 and TRBJ2-7; possibly TRBD1 for D (5 bases). This CDR3 region has 12 residues. Trimming stripped 7 bases from V and 4 bases from J, with 12 bases between. The germline gives CDR1 SGHRS, CDR2 YFSETQ. CDR3 protein: CASGQGNYEQYF. The CDR3 bases are TGCGCCAGCGGGCAGGGCAATTACGAGCAGTACTTC.

This clonotype appeared many times. The V and J genes are TRBV28 and TRBJ1-2, with D unresolved. V lost 5 bases, J lost 0 bases, and 10 bases lay in between. Germline loops: CDR1 MDHEN, CDR2 SYDVKM. The CDR3 consists of 14 residues. The CDR3 nucleotides read TGTGCCAGCAGTACATCTACAGCTAACTATGGCTACACCTTC. Translated, it gives CASSTSTANYGYTF.

This clonotype was found many times. The chain is built from TRBV7-3 and TRBJ2-3; TRBD1 aligns across 8 bases. V trimming: 5 bases; J trimming: 2 bases; junction bases outside the gene matches: 12. The CDR3 runs 17 residues. CDR1 SGHTA and CDR2 FQGTGA come from the germline V gene. This CDR3 reads CASSPSPGTGNTDTQYF. CDR3 DNA: TGTGCCAGCAGCCCATCTCCCGGGACAGGCAACACAGATACGCAGTATTTT.

The chain couples TRBV19 to TRBJ2-1, with 11 bases aligning to TRBD1. The germline V gene has CDR1 LNHDA and CDR2 SQIVND (reference sequence). The CDR3 has 15 amino acids. J was trimmed by 4 bases and V by 4 bases; bases with no gene match: 3. This chain's CDR3 is CASSTRDRGYNEQFF. The CDR3 nucleotides are TGTGCCAGTAGTACGCGGGACAGGGGGTACAATGAGCAGTTCTTC.

This clonotype was found many times. The CDR3, as DNA: TGTGCCAGCAGCTTAGGGGGGGACACTGAAGCTTTCTTT. Its protein is CASSLGGDTEAFF. V usage is TRBV7-3 and J usage is TRBJ1-1, with D possibly being TRBD1 (5 bases). Germline V gives CDR1 SGHTA, CDR2 FQGTGA. The CDR3 length is 13 residues. V lost 2 bases and J 3 bases, leaving 7 bases between the germline ends.

The chain combines TRBV7-3 with TRBJ2-5, with TRBD2 identical over 14 bases. Trimming cost V 5 bases and J 7 bases; bases outside gene matches: 6. This CDR3 has 15 amino acids. From germline, CDR1 is SGHTA and CDR2 FQGTGA. This chain's CDR3 is CASSRLAGGPGTQYF. CDR3 nucleotides: TGTGCCAGCAGCCGACTAGCGGGGGGGCCCGGGACCCAGTACTTC.

Worth noting for this clonotype: This may be a read error: a much more frequent sequence differs by one nucleotide. The gene calls are TRBV28 and TRBJ2-3, with D hard to call. The V end lost 7 bases, the J end lost 4 bases, and 12 bases lay between the germline ends. The CDR3 is 13 amino acids. Germline lookup yields CDR1 MDHEN and CDR2 SYDVKM. The CDR3 region is CASNPPRADTQYF. The DNA of the CDR3 is TGTGCCAGCAACCCTCCCCGTGCAGATACGCAGTATTTT.

Concerning this clonotype: One end of the junction is discordant with germline, which a read error may explain. This chain joins TRBV2 and TRBJ1-5; D is unclear. Germline CDR1 is SNHLY and CDR2 is FYNNEI. The CDR3 runs to 14 residues. For the CDR3, the DNA is TGTGCCAGCAGTGCCCAACTTAGCAATCAGCCCCAGCATTTC. Protein sequence: CASSAQLSNQPQHF.

This clonotype was found many times. J is TRBJ2-1 and V is TRBV6-6; 8 nucleotides align to TRBD2. The CDR3 sequence is 16 residues long. J was trimmed by 4 bases and V by 3 bases; bases with no gene match: 8. Looked up from germline, CDR1 is MNHNY and CDR2 is SVGAGI (reference sequence). This CDR3 reads CASSYPGGGEYNEQFF. CDR3 nucleotide sequence: TGTGCCAGCAGTTATCCCGGGGGGGGGGAATACAATGAGCAGTTCTTC.

This clonotype was found a few times. The V call is TRBV6-1, the J call TRBJ1-5, with no clear D. The V and J ends lost 3 bases and 9 bases respectively, with 12 bases between them. CDR3 size: 13 residues. From germline, CDR1 is MNHNS and CDR2 SASEGT. CDR3 DNA: TGTGCCAGCAGTGACCCATCGGAGCGGCCCCAGCATTTT. This codes for CASSDPSERPQHF.

Comments on this clonotype: It may be a read error: a sequence one base away is much more abundant. The chain employs TRBV6-5 and TRBJ1-1, with 7 bases fitting TRBD1. The CDR3 extends over 13 amino acids. Per the germline V gene, CDR1 is MNHEY and CDR2 is SVGAGI. The CDR3 nucleotides read TGTGCCACCTGGGGGAACAGGGGCACTGAAACTTTCTTT. This gives the protein CATWGNRGTETFF.

The chain uses TRBV20-1 and TRBJ2-7, with D possibly TRBD2 on 5 matching bases. Germline CDR1 reads DFQATT; CDR2 reads SNEGSKA (reference sequence). Trimming cost V 6 bases and J 4 bases, with 10 bases left between them. The CDR3 extends over 11 amino acids. The DNA of the CDR3 is TGCAGTGCCGAACTAGAGTACGAGCAGTACTTC. The encoded protein is CSAELEYEQYF.

The J gene is TRBJ1-1, the V gene TRBV29-1; D call uncertain. Germline CDR1 SQVTM, CDR2 ANQGSEA. Trimming took 4 bases from V and 1 from J, leaving 10 bases between them. This CDR3 spans 13 amino acids. The CDR3 DNA sequence: TGCAGCGTTGCGGCGGCTGGGAACACTGAAGCTTTCTTT. Its translation is CSVAAAGNTEAFF. Full variable domain (remainder filled in from reference TRBV29-1 and TRBJ1-1): SAVISQKPSRDICQRGTSLTIQCQVDSQVTMMFWYRQQPGQSLTLIATANQGSEATYESGFVIDKFPISRPNLTFSTLTVSNMSPEDSSIYLCSVAAAGNTEAFFGQGTRLTVV.

This clonotype was counted at least ten times. The chain employs TRBV20-1 and TRBJ2-7; TRBD2 might be the D (6 bases). V was shortened by 5 bases and J by 1 base, with 18 bases between the two germline ends. Germline V gives CDR1 DFQATT, CDR2 SNEGSKA (reference sequence). The CDR3 has 15 residues. CDR3 sequence (DNA): TGCAGTGCTCGAAGCTACTCCGGGACTTCCTACGAGCAGTACTTC. Protein: CSARSYSGTSYEQYF.

In this sample, this clonotype turned up many times. The V call is TRBV12-3 or TRBV12-4, the J call TRBJ2-5, with D perhaps matching TRBD1 (6 bases). This CDR3 region has 12 residues. V lost 6 bases, J lost 4 bases, and 9 bases lay in between. The CDR3 coding sequence is TGTGCCAGCAGCGGACAGATAGAGACCCAGTACTTC. Its protein product is CASSGQIETQYF.

This clonotype is a singleton in its sample. One base separates it from a far larger clone, so it is likely a read error. This chain joins TRBV7-9 and TRBJ1-1, with D unclear. Germline CDR1 reads SEHNR; CDR2 reads FQNEAQ (reference sequence). The length of the CDR3 is 13 residues. The CDR3 spells CASSLSANTEALF. The CDR3 coding sequence is TGTGCCAGCAGCTTAAGCGCAAACACTGAAGCTCTCTTT.